This T cell receptor (beta chain) was profiled in a study of blood T cell repertoires in COVID-19. In the study overall: From T cells, B-cell-depleted T cells, or PBMCs came the material, which was cDNA or gDNA.

Germline values: CDR1 SGDLS, CDR2 YYNGEE. Trimming took 5 bases from V and 1 from J; bases not matched to a gene: 11. This CDR3 spans 17 amino acids. Generated by immunoSEQ multiplex PCR, the TCRdb table keeps only in-frame clones and is missing some. The repertoire holds 300,000 to 350,000 clones, with around 90% as singletons. Seattle patients were enrolled during active infection and followed longitudinally. The receptor comes from a man aged 25-40 years with COVID-19, enrolled during active disease. Sequencing was performed on peripheral blood. This chain links TRBV9 with TRBJ2-3, with 9 bases aligning to TRBD1. This chain's CDR3 is CASSIGRTGDGTDTQYF. The CDR3 DNA follows: TGTGCCAGCAGTATTGGCAGGACAGGGGACGGCACAGATACGCAGTATTTT.